Shown below are 29 T cell receptor beta chains from a single sample sequenced in a study of blood T cell repertoires in COVID-19. Measured with immunoSEQ multiplex PCR; TCRdb has only the in-frame clones, and not every one. The table records about 130,000 clones, roughly four fifths of them present only once. The sample comprised peripheral blood. Every receptor here comes from a man older than 75 with COVID-19, enrolled during active disease.

The chain uses TRBV3-1 (or the pseudogene TRBV3-2) and TRBJ2-1, with 9 bases that match TRBD2. From germline, CDR1 is LGHDT and CDR2 YNNKEL (reference sequence). This CDR3 region has 20 residues. With V trimmed by 0 bases and J by 4 bases, 16 bases remained unmatched. CDR3 sequence: CASSQDRAGGDGSVYNEQFF. The CDR3, as DNA: TGTGCCAGCAGCCAAGACAGAGCGGGAGGCGACGGGTCTGTGTACAATGAGCAGTTCTTC.

This chain uses TRBV30 with TRBJ2-1, with D maybe TRBD2 (6 bases). The CDR3 has 12 amino acids. Per germline, CDR1 GTSNPN and CDR2 SVGIG (reference sequence). Trimming removed 5 bases at V and 1 base at J, with 6 bases between. The CDR3 loop is CAWGTSYNEQFF. The CDR3 DNA is TGTGCCTGGGGGACTTCCTACAATGAGCAGTTCTTC.

The chain has TRBV14 and TRBJ2-2, with 8 bases lining up with TRBD2. With V trimmed by 4 bases and J by 7 bases, 5 bases remained unmatched. This CDR3 is built from 14 residues. Germline V gene lookup returns CDR1 SGHDN and CDR2 FVKESK. CDR3 amino acids: CASSPGRAYGELFF. The CDR3 nucleotides are TGTGCCAGCAGCCCCGGGAGGGCGTACGGGGAGCTGTTTTTT.

V is TRBV20-1 and J is TRBJ1-2; D remains ambiguous. The CDR3 contains 11 residues. With 6 bases removed from V and 8 bases from J, the gap between germline ends came to 13 bases. The germline V gene encodes CDR1 DFQATT and CDR2 SNEGSKA (reference sequence). CDR3 region: CSAPGPWGYTF. DNA for the CDR3: TGCAGTGCCCCGGGTCCATGGGGCTACACCTTC.

The V gene is TRBV12-3 or TRBV12-4, the J gene TRBJ2-7; TRBD2 aligns across 8 bases. Unmatched junction bases numbered 4, after V lost 8 bases and J lost 1 base. The CDR3 extends over 13 amino acids. As DNA, the CDR3 is TGTGCCAGCTCGGGAGGGCCTTCCTACGAGCAGTACTTC. This sequence encodes CASSGGPSYEQYF.

The rearrangement joins TRBV19 to TRBJ2-2; tentatively, D is TRBD2 (5 bases). The germline V gene has CDR1 LNHDA and CDR2 SQIVND (reference sequence). The CDR3 spans 12 residues. V was trimmed by 1 base and J by 15 bases, leaving 12 bases between them. For the CDR3, the DNA is TGTGCCAGTAGTATAGGCCTCGACGGGATGTTTTTT. Translated, it gives CASSIGLDGMFF.

J is TRBJ1-2 and V is TRBV30; D gene ambiguous. CDR3 length: 14 amino acids. V dropped 5 bases and J dropped 4 bases, with 17 bases sitting between them. Germline V gives CDR1 GTSNPN, CDR2 SVGIG (reference sequence). The CDR3: CAWEVREKGYGYTF. The CDR3 DNA is TGTGCCTGGGAGGTGAGGGAGAAGGGCTATGGCTACACCTTC.

The chain uses TRBV9 and TRBJ1-4; a possible D gene is TRBD1 (5 bases). The germline CDR1 and CDR2 sequences are SGDLS and YYNGEE. The CDR3 runs to 13 residues. The V gene lost 10 bases and the J gene lost 4 bases, with 14 bases spanning the gap. The DNA of the CDR3 is TGTGCCCCCGGGGGGAAAGGTAATGAAAAACTGTTTTTT. As protein: CAPGGKGNEKLFF.

This clone has a single count. The chain links TRBV19 to TRBJ2-2; weak D call: TRBD2 (5 bases). The V end lost 4 bases, the J end lost 4 bases, and 10 bases lay between the germline ends. The CDR3 has 14 residues. Germline V gives CDR1 LNHDA, CDR2 SQIVND (reference sequence). The chain's CDR3 is CASSTTRATGELFF. The CDR3 DNA sequence: TGTGCCAGTAGTACAACTAGGGCCACCGGGGAGCTGTTTTTT.

The chain joins TRBV1 to TRBJ2-3; the table gives TRBD2 as D, unverified against the DNA. TRBV1 is given as a pseudogene. The CDR3 loop spans 21 amino acids. The CDR3 is CTSSQDLDSSGRATGTDTQYF. The DNA of the CDR3 is TGCACCAGCAGCCAAGATCTCGACTCTAGCGGGAGGGCTACTGGCACAGATACGCAGTATTTT.

The chain uses TRBV19 and TRBJ1-5, with TRBD1 identical over 7 bases. With 7 bases clipped from V and 7 bases from J, the junction kept 10 bases outside the gene matches. Germline CDR1 and CDR2: LNHDA and SQIVND (reference sequence). The CDR3 extends over 14 amino acids. The CDR3 is CASTKGRGLQPQHF. The CDR3 DNA follows: TGTGCCAGTACAAAGGGAAGGGGGCTCCAGCCCCAGCATTTT. The full variable domain, its missing parts supplied by reference TRBV19 and TRBJ1-5, is DGGITQSPKYLFRKEGQNVTLSCEQNLNHDAMYWYRQDPGQGLRLIYYSQIVNDFQKGDIAEGYSVSREKKESFPLTVTSAQKNPTAFYLCASTKGRGLQPQHFGDGTRLSIL.

The chain uses TRBV11-2 and TRBJ2-7; TRBD1 matches at 8 bases. V lost 7 bases to trimming and J lost 2 bases; unmatched junction nucleotides: 10. Germline lookup yields CDR1 SGHAT and CDR2 FQNNGV. The CDR3 has 15 amino acids. CDR3 nucleotides: TGTGCCAGCACCGTTCAGGGGACAGGACCCTACGAGCAGTACTTC. Its translation: CASTVQGTGPYEQYF.

This CDR3 is CASSLEYNREWGLFDTQYF. The CDR3 region has the DNA TGTGCCAGCAGCCTAGAATACAACAGGGAGTGGGGTCTGTTCGATACGCAGTATTTT. This chain links TRBV7-8 with TRBJ2-3; the D gene is possibly TRBD1 (6 bases). Trimming left V 5 bases short and J 6 bases short, with 30 bases between. Germline V lookup: CDR1 SGHVS, CDR2 FQNEAQ. CDR3 length: 19 residues.

The genes are TRBV5-6 and TRBJ2-5; TRBD1 matches at 7 bases. Looked up from germline, CDR1 is SGHDT and CDR2 is YYEEEE. J gave up 1 base and V 6 bases, and 9 bases lay outside the gene matches. CDR3 length: 15 residues. CDR3 loop: CASTFGDRIQETQYF. The CDR3 coding sequence is TGTGCCAGCACCTTCGGGGACAGAATCCAAGAGACCCAGTACTTC. The variable domain in full, with the rest retrieved from reference TRBV5-6 and TRBJ2-5, is DAGVTQSPTHLIKTRGQQVTLRCSPKSGHDTVSWYQQALGQGPQFIFQYYEEEERQRGNFPDRFSGHQFPNYSSELNVNALLLGDSALYLCASTFGDRIQETQYFGPGTRLLVL.

This chain connects TRBV30 to TRBJ1-4; D remains ambiguous. V was trimmed by 0 bases and J by 5 bases, leaving 4 bases between them. CDR3 length equals 12 residues. In germline, CDR1 is GTSNPN, CDR2 SVGIG (reference sequence). CDR3 protein: CAWSVRNEKLFF. For the CDR3, the DNA is TGTGCCTGGAGTGTCAGGAATGAAAAACTGTTTTTT.

The rearrangement joins TRBV5-1 to TRBJ2-1; tentative D call: TRBD2 (6 bases). Germline V CDR1 and CDR2: SGHRS, YFSETQ. Trimming cost V 0 bases and J 9 bases, with 13 bases left between them. The CDR3 spans 14 residues. The CDR3 sequence is CASSLAGETGEQFF. The CDR3 nucleotides read TGCGCCAGCAGCTTGGCGGGAGAGACCGGTGAGCAGTTCTTC.

This clone was seen a single time. The genes are TRBV18 and TRBJ2-3; weak D call: TRBD2 (6 bases). Germline V gives CDR1 KGHSH, CDR2 LQKENI. The V end was cut by 2 bases, the J end by 6 bases, with 12 bases between. The CDR3 is 14 residues long. CDR3 sequence: CASSPSGGGDTQYF. In DNA form, the CDR3 reads TGTGCCAGCTCACCATCAGGCGGAGGGGATACGCAGTATTTT.

The gene calls are TRBV5-4 and TRBJ1-1, with TRBD1 matching over 9 bases. CDR1 is SGHNT, CDR2 YYREEE, per germline (reference sequence). The V and J ends lost 0 bases and 5 bases, in that order; junction bases with no gene match: 5. This CDR3 contains 15 residues. The CDR3 here is CASSLGGTGRTEAFF. The CDR3, as DNA: TGTGCCAGCAGCTTGGGAGGGACAGGGAGGACTGAAGCTTTCTTT.

This clone showed up just once. The chain carries TRBV6-6 and TRBJ2-1, with TRBD2 identical over 9 bases. CDR1 is MNHNY, CDR2 SVGAGI, per germline (reference sequence). V lost 4 bases to trimming and J lost 3 bases; unmatched junction nucleotides: 4. The CDR3 loop spans 15 amino acids. CDR3 loop: CASSFRLADYNEQFF. The CDR3 DNA sequence: TGTGCCAGCAGTTTCCGACTAGCGGACTACAATGAGCAGTTCTTC.

This clone has at least ten counts. The rearrangement uses TRBV10-3 and TRBJ2-2, with D possibly being TRBD1 (5 bases). V lost 6 bases to trimming and J lost 4 bases, with 12 bases between them. Germline loops: CDR1 ENHRY, CDR2 SYGVKD. This CDR3 is built from 14 residues. Here the CDR3 reads CAIRLTDSTGELFF. The CDR3 region has the DNA TGTGCCATCAGACTGACAGACTCCACCGGGGAGCTGTTTTTT.

This clone has just one count. The chain couples TRBV2 to TRBJ2-6; no clear D gene. V lost 2 bases and J lost 5, with 13 bases in between. This CDR3 is 16 amino acids long. Per germline, CDR1 SNHLY and CDR2 FYNNEI. As DNA, the CDR3 is TGTGCCAGCAGTGAACAGGCAGTTCTCTGGGCCAACGTCCTGACTTTC. It encodes CASSEQAVLWANVLTF.

The chain uses TRBV27 and TRBJ1-6, with D hard to call. Trimming stripped 5 bases from V and 3 bases from J, with 8 bases between. Germline V lookup: CDR1 MNHEY, CDR2 SMNVEV (reference sequence). The CDR3 extends over 14 amino acids. The CDR3 loop reads CASSTHSYNSPLHF. In DNA, the CDR3 is TGTGCCAGCAGTACCCACAGCTATAATTCACCCCTCCACTTT.

The rearrangement joins TRBV7-4 to TRBJ2-7, with a weak D call TRBD1 (6 bases). Per germline, CDR1 SGHVT and CDR2 SQSDAQ. The CDR3 is 17 amino acids. V lost 5 bases and J 0 bases, leaving 20 bases between the germline ends. CDR3 nucleotides: TGTGCCAGCAGCCCCCATTCCTCCCGGGACAACTCCTACGAGCAGTACTTC. This sequence encodes CASSPHSSRDNSYEQYF.

The chain has TRBV5-1 and TRBJ2-3; TRBD2 matches at 13 bases. This CDR3 spans 16 amino acids. V dropped 7 bases and J dropped 1; count of bases not matched to a gene: 6. Germline CDR1 is SGHRS and CDR2 is YFSETQ. Written as DNA, the CDR3 is TGCGCCAGCGGAGGACTAGCGGGAGCCGGCACAGATACGCAGTATTTT. Translated, it gives CASGGLAGAGTDTQYF.

This rearrangement joins TRBV4-1 to TRBJ1-6; D remains ambiguous. The CDR3 is 19 amino acids. The germline V gene encodes CDR1 MGHRA and CDR2 YSYEKL. V lost 1 base and J lost 0, with 16 bases in between. This chain's CDR3 is CASSQVFSQVGSYNSPLHF. DNA for the CDR3: TGCGCCAGCAGCCAAGTCTTCTCTCAGGTGGGCTCCTATAATTCACCCCTCCACTTT.

The chain has TRBV7-9 and TRBJ2-5; TRBD2 matches 7 bases. J gave up 5 bases and V 8 bases, and 14 bases lay outside the gene matches. Per germline, CDR1 SEHNR and CDR2 FQNEAQ (reference sequence). The CDR3 runs 15 residues. The chain's CDR3 is CASSDWGGGLETQYF. The CDR3 coding sequence is TGTGCCAGCTCGGATTGGGGGGGAGGGTTGGAGACCCAGTACTTC.

The chain recombines TRBV27 with TRBJ1-6; TRBD1 agrees at 8 bases. Germline-derived CDR1 and CDR2 are MNHEY and SMNVEV (reference sequence). Losses at the gene ends were 1 base for V and 10 bases for J; bases not matched to a gene: 15. This CDR3 is built from 18 residues. The CDR3 bases are TGTGCCAGCAGTTTATTTTCCCCTGGACAGGGATGGGTGTCACCCCTCCACTTT. It codes for CASSLFSPGQGWVSPLHF.

J is TRBJ2-2 and V is TRBV19; 8 bases agree with TRBD2. In germline, CDR1 is LNHDA, CDR2 SQIVND (reference sequence). This CDR3 is 17 amino acids long. With 2 bases clipped from V and 8 bases from J, the junction kept 13 bases outside the gene matches. CDR3 region: CASSISEREMGSGELFF. In nucleotides, the CDR3 is TGTGCCAGTAGTATATCGGAGCGGGAGATGGGATCGGGGGAGCTGTTTTTT.

This clone was counted only a few times. The chain employs TRBV6-5 and TRBJ1-1, with TRBD1 matching 7 bases. Trimming removed 4 bases from V and 4 bases from J; junction bases left unmatched: 3. Germline lookup yields CDR1 MNHEY and CDR2 SVGAGI. This CDR3 has 13 residues. The CDR3 DNA reads as TGTGCCAGCAGTTCGCAGGGGGGCACTGAAGCTTTCTTT. As protein: CASSSQGGTEAFF.